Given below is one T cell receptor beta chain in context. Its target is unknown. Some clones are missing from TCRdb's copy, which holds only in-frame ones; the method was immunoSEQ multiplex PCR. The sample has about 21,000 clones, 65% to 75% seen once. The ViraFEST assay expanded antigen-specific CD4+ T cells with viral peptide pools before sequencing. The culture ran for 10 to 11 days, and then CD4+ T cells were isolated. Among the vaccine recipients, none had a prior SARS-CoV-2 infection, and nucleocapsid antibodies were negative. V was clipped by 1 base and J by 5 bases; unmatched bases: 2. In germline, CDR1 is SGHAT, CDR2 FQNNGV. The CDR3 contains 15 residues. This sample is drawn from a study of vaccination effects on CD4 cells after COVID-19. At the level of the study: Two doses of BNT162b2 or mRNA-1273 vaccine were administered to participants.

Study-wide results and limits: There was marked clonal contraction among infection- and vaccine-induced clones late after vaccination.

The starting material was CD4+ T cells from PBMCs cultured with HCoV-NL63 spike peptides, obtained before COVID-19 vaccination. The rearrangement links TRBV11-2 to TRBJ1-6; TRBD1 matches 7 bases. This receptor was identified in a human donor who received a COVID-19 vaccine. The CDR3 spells CASSLGDSNNSPLHF. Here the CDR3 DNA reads TGTGCCAGCAGCTTAGGGGACAGCAATAATTCACCCCTCCACTTT.